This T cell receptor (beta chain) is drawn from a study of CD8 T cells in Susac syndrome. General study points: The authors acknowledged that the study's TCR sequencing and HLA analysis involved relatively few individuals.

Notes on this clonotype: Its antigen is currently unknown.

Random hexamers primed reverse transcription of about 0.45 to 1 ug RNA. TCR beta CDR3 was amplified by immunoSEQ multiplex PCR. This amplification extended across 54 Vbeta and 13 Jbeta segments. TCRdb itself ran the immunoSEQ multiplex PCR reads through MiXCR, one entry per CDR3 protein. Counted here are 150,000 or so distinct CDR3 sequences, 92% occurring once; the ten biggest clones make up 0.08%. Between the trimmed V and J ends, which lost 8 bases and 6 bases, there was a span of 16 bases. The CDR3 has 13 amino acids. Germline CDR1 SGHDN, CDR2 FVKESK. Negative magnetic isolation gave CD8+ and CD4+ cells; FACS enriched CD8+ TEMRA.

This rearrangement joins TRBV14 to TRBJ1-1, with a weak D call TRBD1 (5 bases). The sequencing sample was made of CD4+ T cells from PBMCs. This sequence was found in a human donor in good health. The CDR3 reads CASHSGVVAEAFF. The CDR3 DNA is TGTGCCAGCCACTCGGGGGTTGTCGCTGAAGCTTTCTTT.